These T cell receptor beta chains were read from a single sample in a study of OX40 agonist ivuxolimab in advanced cancers. Only in-frame clones appear in the TCRdb table, and some are missing; sequencing was by immunoSEQ multiplex PCR. The sample records fewer than 70,000 clones, about nine tenths being singletons. This specimen was CD4+ or CD8+ T cells sorted from blood, taken in a trial of the OX40 agonist ivuxolimab. The source is an adult with an advanced solid tumor such as melanoma, head and neck, liver or kidney cancer. Each CDR3 is given without its conserved first and last residue. Clone size is shown for a subset of rows, as once, few, many or a class of expanded clone.

CDR3aa	abundance	v_gene	j_gene
ASSLIGVWLDHSGANVLT	-	TRBV5-1	TRBJ2-6
ASSLAPADTQY	-	TRBV7-2	TRBJ2-3
ATKTSGSYEQY	-	TRBV27	TRBJ2-7
ASSLGTRDGGIEQY	once	TRBV5-4	TRBJ2-7
ASSTTGIGYGYT	-	TRBV19	TRBJ1-2
ASSPGLAGVEQF	-	TRBV28	TRBJ2-1
ASSPQGQGNEQF	once	TRBV18	TRBJ2-1
ASSLGQGGGYT	-	TRBV28	TRBJ1-2
ASRKQGADDEQY	few	TRBV6-1	TRBJ2-7
SAKAAPGTDTQY	-	TRBV29-1	TRBJ2-3
ASSSTDRVGNTIY	-	TRBV28	TRBJ1-3
ASSGPGLPRDRPQY	-	TRBV6-1	TRBJ2-5
AWSVSWELSSYEQY	-	TRBV30	TRBJ2-7
ASSRLAGEPGELF	-	TRBV13	TRBJ2-2
ASSQVGLAGSTGELF	-	TRBV4-3	TRBJ2-2
ASSTGTGVNYGYT	-	TRBV6-6	TRBJ1-2
ASSPGLAGGPTGELF	-	TRBV7-3	TRBJ2-2
ASSEPEGVSSYNEQF	-	TRBV21-1	TRBJ2-1
ASSVRGSGGHGYT	few	TRBV2	TRBJ1-2
ASSLDREQETQY	few	TRBV5-4	TRBJ2-5
ASSSILAGGSYEQY	-	TRBV11-3	TRBJ2-7
ASSLTENTEAF	-	TRBV6-5	TRBJ1-1
ASTPGLTNSYEQY	-	TRBV27	TRBJ2-7
ASTKVGGTLYKNEQF	-	TRBV7-8	TRBJ2-1
ASALGPRGGYT	-	TRBV28	TRBJ1-2
ASSPDRGKLF	-	TRBV6-6	TRBJ1-4
ASSILLSLDGFNYGYT	-	TRBV19	TRBJ1-2
ASSPGDSSYEQY	once	TRBV18	TRBJ2-7
AWRSAITEAF	-	TRBV30	TRBJ1-1
ASSRQGILDTEAF	-	TRBV6-5	TRBJ1-1
ASGPYSGDQNIQY	-	TRBV27	TRBJ2-4
ASGGAGEGYT	-	TRBV7-9	TRBJ1-2
ASRAVSGDLTLKTQY	-	TRBV27	TRBJ2-5
SVDGAGGKQF	-	TRBV29-1	TRBJ2-1
ASTAISEQF	-	TRBV28	TRBJ2-1
ASRSRGYGGELF	-	TRBV6-5	TRBJ2-2
ASSYETGSNQPQH	-	TRBV6-6	TRBJ1-5
ATRPRTGTEAF	-	TRBV15	TRBJ1-1
ASGLGTGFQETQY	few	TRBV12-5	TRBJ2-5
ASSASDGLEGNTIY	-	TRBV9	TRBJ1-3
ASHDSGGGINEQF	-	TRBV11-3	TRBJ2-1
ASTPSNGGFGYT	-	TRBV11-1	TRBJ1-2
AWSPGLGLAKNIQY	once	TRBV30	TRBJ2-4
ASSLSGHYGYT	-	TRBV19	TRBJ1-2
ASSLERPGELF	once	TRBV7-3	TRBJ2-2
ASSLDWAGNTIY	-	TRBV7-2	TRBJ1-3
ASSVTTGIDTQY	-	TRBV18	TRBJ2-3
ASSLDGQGAVSYEQY	few	TRBV7-9	TRBJ2-7
ASSLRGGQGAREQY	few	TRBV5-1	TRBJ2-7
ASSVGQFTGELF	-	TRBV5-4	TRBJ2-2
ASSHSGSWNTEAF	once	TRBV6-5	TRBJ1-1
AWSPGTYNEQF	-	TRBV30	TRBJ2-1
ASLLRDRVNEQY	-	TRBV6-1	TRBJ2-7
ASSVQGSSYNEQF	-	TRBV7-3	TRBJ2-1